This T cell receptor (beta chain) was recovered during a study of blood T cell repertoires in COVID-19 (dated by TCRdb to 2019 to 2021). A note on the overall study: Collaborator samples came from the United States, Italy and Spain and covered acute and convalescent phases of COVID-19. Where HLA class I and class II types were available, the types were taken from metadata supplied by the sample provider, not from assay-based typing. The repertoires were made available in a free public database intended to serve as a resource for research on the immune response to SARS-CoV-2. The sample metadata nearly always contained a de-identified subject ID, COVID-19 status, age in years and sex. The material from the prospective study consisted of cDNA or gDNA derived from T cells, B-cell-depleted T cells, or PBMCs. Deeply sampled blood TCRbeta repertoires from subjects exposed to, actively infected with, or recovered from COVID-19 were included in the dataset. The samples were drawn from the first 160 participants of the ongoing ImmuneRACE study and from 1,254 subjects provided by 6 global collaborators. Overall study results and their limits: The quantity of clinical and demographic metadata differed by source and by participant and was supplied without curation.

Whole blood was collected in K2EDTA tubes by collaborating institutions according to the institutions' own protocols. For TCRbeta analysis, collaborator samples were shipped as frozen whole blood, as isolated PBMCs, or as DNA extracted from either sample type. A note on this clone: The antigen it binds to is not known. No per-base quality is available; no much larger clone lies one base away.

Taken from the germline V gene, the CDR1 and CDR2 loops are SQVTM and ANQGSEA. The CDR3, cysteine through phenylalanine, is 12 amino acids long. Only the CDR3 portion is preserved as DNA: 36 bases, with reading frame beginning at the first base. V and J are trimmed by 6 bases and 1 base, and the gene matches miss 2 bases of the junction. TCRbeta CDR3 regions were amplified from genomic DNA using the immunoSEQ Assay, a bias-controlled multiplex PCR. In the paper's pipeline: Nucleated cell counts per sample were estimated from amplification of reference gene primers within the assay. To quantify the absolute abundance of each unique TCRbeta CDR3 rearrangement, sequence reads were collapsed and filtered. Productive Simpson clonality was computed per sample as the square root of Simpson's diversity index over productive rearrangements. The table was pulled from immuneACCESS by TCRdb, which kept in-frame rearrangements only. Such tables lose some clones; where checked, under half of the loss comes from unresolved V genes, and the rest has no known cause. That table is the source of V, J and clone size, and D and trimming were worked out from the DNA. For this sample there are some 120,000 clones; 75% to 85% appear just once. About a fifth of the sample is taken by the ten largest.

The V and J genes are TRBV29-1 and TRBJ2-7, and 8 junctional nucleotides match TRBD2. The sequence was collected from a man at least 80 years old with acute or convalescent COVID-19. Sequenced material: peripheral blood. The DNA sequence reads TGCAGCGTCGGGAGGGATTCCTACGAGCAGTACTTC. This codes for CSVGRDSYEQYF.